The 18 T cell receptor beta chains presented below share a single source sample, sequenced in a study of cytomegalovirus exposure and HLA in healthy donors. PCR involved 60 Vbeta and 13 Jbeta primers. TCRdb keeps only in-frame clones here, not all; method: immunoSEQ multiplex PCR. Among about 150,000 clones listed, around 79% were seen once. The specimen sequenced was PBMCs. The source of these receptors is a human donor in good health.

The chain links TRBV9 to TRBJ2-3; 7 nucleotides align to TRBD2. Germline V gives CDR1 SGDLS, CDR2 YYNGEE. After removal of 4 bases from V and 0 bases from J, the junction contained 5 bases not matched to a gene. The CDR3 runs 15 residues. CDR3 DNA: TGTGCCAGCAGCCTCGAACTAGCGAGCACAGATACGCAGTATTTT. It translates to CASSLELASTDTQYF.

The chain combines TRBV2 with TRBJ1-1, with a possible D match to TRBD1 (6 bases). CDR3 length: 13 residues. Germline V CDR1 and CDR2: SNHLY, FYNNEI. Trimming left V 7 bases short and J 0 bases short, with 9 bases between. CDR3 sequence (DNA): TGTGCCAGCATTCCAGGGGTGAACACTGAAGCTTTCTTT. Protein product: CASIPGVNTEAFF.

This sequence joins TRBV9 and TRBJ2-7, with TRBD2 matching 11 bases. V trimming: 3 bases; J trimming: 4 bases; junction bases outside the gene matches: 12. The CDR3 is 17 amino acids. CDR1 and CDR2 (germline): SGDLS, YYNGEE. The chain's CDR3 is CASSAGTSGQLIYEQYF. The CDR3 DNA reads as TGTGCCAGCAGCGCCGGGACTAGCGGTCAACTTATATACGAGCAGTACTTC.

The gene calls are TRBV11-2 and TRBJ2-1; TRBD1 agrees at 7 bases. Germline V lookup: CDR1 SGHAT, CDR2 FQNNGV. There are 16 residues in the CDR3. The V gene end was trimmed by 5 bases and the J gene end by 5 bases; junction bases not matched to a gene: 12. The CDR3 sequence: CASSIQGPGQNNEQFF. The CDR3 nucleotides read TGTGCCAGCAGCATCCAAGGACCGGGACAGAACAATGAGCAGTTCTTC.

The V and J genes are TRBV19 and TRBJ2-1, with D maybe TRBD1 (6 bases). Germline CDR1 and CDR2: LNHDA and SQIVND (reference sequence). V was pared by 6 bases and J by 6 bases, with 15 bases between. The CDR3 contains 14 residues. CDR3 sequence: CASSQRQALNEQFF. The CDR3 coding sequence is TGTGCCAGTAGCCAAAGACAGGCTCTCAATGAGCAGTTCTTC.

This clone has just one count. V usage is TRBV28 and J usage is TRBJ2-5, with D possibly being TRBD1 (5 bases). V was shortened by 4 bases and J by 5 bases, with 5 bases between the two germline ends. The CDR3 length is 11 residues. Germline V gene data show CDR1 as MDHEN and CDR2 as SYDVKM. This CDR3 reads CASSYRETQYF. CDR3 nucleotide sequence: TGTGCCAGCAGTTACAGGGAGACCCAGTACTTC.

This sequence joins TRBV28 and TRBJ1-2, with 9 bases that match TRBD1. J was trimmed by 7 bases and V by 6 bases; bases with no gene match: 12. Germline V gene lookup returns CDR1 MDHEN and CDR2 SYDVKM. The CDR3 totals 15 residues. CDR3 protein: CASRLTGGAGSGYTF. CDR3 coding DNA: TGTGCCAGCAGACTGACAGGGGGGGCTGGAAGTGGCTACACCTTC.

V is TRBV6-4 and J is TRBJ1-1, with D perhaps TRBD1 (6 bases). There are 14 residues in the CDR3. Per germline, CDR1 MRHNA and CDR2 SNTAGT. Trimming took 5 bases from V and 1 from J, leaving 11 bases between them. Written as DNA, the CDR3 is TGTGCCAGCAGTCCGTCACAGGGGAACACTGAAGCTTTCTTT. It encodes CASSPSQGNTEAFF.

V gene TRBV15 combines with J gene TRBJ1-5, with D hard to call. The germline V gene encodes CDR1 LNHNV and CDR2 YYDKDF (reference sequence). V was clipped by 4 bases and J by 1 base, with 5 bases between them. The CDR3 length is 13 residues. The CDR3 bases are TGTGCCACCAGCACTCGGAGCAATCAGCCCCAGCATTTT. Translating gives CATSTRSNQPQHF.

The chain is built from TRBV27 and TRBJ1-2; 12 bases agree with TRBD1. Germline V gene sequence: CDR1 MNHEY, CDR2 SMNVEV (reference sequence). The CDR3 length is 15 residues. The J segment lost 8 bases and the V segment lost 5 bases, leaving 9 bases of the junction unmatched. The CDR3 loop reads CASSPRDRGPGGYTF. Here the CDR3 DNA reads TGTGCCAGCAGTCCAAGGGACAGGGGGCCGGGGGGCTACACCTTC.

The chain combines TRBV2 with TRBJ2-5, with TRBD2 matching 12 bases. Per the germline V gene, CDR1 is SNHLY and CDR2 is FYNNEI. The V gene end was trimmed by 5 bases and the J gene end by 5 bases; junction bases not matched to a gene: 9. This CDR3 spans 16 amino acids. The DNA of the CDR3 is TGTGCCAGCAGTATACTAGCGGGGGGTCTCCGGGAGACCCAGTACTTC. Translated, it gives CASSILAGGLRETQYF.

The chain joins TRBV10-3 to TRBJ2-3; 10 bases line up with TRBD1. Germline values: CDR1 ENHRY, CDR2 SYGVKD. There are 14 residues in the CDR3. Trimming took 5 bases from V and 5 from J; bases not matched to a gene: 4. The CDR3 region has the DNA TGTGCCATCAGTCCAGACAGGGGGCGAGATACGCAGTATTTT. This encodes CAISPDRGRDTQYF.

The CDR3 loop is CASGPGSTNEKLFF. CDR3 bases: TGTGCCAGCGGCCCGGGGAGCACTAATGAAAAACTGTTTTTT. The chain links TRBV5-4 to TRBJ1-4; D gene unclear. CDR1 and CDR2 (germline): SGHNT, YYREEE (reference sequence). The CDR3 extends over 14 amino acids. V lost 7 bases and J 2 bases, leaving 12 bases between the germline ends.

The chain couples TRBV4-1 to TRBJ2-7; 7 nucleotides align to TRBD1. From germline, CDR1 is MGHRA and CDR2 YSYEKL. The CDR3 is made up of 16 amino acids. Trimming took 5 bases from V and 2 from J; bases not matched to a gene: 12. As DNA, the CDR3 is TGCGCCAGCAGCTCCTACGACAGGGAAGTCCCCTACGAGCAGTACTTC. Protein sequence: CASSSYDREVPYEQYF.

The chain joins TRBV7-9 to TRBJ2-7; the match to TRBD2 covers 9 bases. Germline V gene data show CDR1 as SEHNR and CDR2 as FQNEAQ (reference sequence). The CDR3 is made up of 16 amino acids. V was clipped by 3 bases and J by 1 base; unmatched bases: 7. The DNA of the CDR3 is TGTGCCAGCAGCTTTGGTCTTAGCGGGAGTTCCTACGAGCAGTACTTC. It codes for CASSFGLSGSSYEQYF.

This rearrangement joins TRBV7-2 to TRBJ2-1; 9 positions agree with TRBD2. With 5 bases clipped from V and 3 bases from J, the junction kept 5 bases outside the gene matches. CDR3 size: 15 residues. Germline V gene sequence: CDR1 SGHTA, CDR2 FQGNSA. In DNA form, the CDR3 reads TGTGCCAGCAGCCCAGCGGGGGGCTTCTACAATGAGCAGTTCTTC. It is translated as CASSPAGGFYNEQFF.

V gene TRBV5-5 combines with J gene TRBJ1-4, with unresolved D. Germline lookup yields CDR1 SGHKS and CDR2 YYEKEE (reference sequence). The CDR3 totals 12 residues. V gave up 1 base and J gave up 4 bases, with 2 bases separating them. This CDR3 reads CASSLYNEKLFF. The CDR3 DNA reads TGTGCCAGCAGCTTGTATAATGAAAAACTGTTTTTT. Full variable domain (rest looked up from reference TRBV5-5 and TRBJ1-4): DAGVTQSPTHLIKTRGQQVTLRCSPISGHKSVSWYQQVLGQGPQFIFQYYEKEERGRGNFPDRFSARQFPNYSSELNVNALLLGDSALYLCASSLYNEKLFFGSGTQLSVL.

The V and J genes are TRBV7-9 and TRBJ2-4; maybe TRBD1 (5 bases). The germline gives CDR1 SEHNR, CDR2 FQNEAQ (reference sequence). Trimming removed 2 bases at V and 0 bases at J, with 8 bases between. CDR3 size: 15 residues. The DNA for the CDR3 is TGTGCCAGCAGCTTATCAGGGCTAGCCAAAAACATTCAGTACTTC. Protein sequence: CASSLSGLAKNIQYF.